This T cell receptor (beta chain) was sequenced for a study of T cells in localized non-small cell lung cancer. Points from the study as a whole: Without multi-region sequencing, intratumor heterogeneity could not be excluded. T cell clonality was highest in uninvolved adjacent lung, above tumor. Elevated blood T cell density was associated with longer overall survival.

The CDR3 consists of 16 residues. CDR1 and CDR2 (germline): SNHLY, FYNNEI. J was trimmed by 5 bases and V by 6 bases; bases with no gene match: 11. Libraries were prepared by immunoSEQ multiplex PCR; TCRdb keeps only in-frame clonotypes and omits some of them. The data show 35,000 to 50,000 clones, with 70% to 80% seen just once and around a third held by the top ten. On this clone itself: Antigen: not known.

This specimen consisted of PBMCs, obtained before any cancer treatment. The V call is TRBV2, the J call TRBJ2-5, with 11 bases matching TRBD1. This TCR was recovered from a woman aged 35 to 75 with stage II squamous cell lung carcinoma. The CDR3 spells CASRGGWTGGGETQYF. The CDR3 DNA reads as TGTGCCAGCAGGGGCGGCTGGACAGGGGGCGGTGAGACCCAGTACTTC.